This T cell receptor (beta chain) was obtained from a study of blood T cells in healthy people across ages. In regard to this clonotype: This may stem from a read error, because a much larger clone lies one nucleotide away.

The CDR3 has 13 amino acids. CDR1 is SGHTA, CDR2 FQGNSA, per germline. Trimming pared 1 base from V and 11 bases from J, leaving 14 bases between. Through a sample-barcoded 5' primer and a J-beta primer mix, a second PCR was run for about 6 to 11 cycles. TCRdb re-derived calls from the 5' RACE reads in MiXCR, one entry per CDR3 protein. The profile shows 920,000 or so distinct CDR3 sequences, more than 35% of them singletons. The source is a woman in her sixties in good health. Sequencing was done on a sample of blood. The genes are TRBV7-2 and TRBJ2-5; D is unresolved. The CDR3 loop is CASSLGVTYGQYF. Here the CDR3 DNA reads TGTGCCAGCAGCTTAGGAGTTACCTACGGGCAGTACTTC. Variable domain in full (rest from reference TRBV7-2 and TRBJ2-5): GAGVSQSPSNKVTEKGKDVELRCDPISGHTALYWYRQSLGQGLEFLIYFQGNSAPDKSGLPSDRFSAERTGGSVSTLTIQRTQQEDSAVYLCASSLGVTYGQYFGPGTRLLVL.